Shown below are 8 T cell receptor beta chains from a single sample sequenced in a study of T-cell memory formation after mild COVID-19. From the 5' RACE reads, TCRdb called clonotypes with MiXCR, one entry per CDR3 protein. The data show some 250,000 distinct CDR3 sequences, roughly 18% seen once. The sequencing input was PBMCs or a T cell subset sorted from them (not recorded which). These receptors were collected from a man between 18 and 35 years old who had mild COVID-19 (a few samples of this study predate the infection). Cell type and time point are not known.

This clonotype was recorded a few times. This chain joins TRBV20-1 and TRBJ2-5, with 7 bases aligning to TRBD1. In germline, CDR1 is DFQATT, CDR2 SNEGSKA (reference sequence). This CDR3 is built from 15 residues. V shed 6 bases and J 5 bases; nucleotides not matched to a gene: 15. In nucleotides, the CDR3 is TGCAGTGCGACCCCCCAGGGGGTGACGTGGGAGACCCAGTACTTC. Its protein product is CSATPQGVTWETQYF.

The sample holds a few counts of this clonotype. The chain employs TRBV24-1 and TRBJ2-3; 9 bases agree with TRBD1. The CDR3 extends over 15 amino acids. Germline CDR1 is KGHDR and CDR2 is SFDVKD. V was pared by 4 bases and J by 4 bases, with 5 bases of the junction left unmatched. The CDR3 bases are TGTGCCACCAGTGAGCCGGGACAGGGCTCAGATACGCAGTATTTT. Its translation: CATSEPGQGSDTQYF.

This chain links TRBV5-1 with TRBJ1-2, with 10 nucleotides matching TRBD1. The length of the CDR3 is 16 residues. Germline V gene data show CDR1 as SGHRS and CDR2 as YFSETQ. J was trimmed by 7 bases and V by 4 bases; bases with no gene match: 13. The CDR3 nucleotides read TGCGCCAGCAGCGTGGGACCCCCGGGACAGGGGTTTGGCTACACCTTC. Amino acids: CASSVGPPGQGFGYTF.

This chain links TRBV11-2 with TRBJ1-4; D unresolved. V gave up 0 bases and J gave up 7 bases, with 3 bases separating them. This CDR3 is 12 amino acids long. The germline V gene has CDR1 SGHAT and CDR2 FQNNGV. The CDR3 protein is CASSLDREKLFF. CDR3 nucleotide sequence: TGTGCCAGCAGCTTAGATCGTGAAAAACTGTTTTTT.

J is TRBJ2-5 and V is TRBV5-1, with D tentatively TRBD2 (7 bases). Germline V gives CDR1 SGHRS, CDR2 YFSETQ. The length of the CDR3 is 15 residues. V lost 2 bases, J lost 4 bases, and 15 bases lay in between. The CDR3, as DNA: TGCGCCAGCAGCTTCGTCCGGGGGGCTTTAGAGACCCAGTACTTC. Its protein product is CASSFVRGALETQYF.

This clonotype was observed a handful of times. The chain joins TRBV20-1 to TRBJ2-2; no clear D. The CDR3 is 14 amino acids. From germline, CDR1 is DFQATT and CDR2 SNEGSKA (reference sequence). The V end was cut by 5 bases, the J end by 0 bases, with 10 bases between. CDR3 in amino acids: CSACEDPNTGELFF. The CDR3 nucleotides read TGCAGTGCTTGTGAGGATCCGAACACCGGGGAGCTGTTTTTT.

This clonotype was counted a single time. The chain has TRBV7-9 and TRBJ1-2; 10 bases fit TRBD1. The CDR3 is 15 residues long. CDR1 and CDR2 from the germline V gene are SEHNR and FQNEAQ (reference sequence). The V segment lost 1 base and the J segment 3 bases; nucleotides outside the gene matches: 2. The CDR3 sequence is CASSLGQGADYGYTF. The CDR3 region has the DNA TGTGCCAGCAGCTTAGGACAGGGGGCCGACTATGGCTACACCTTC.

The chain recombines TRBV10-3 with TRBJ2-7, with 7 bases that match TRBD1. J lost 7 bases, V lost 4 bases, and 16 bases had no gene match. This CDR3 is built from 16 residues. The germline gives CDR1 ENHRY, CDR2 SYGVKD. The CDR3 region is CAISAPDRTLRVEQYF. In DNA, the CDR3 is TGTGCCATCAGTGCCCCGGACAGGACTCTACGAGTAGAGCAGTACTTC.